The text below deals with one T cell receptor (beta chain). Its cognate antigen is unknown. The data derive from a study of cytomegalovirus exposure and HLA in healthy donors. Findings of the study overall: Presence/absence analyses treated sequencing depth as roughly uniform across donors. HLA alleles showed associations with 16,951 TCR beta sequences in a later analysis, at a 0.05 false discovery rate. The sole available immune exposure information was CMV serostatus.

The study ran its PCR with 60 Vbeta and 13 Jbeta primers. Profiled with immunoSEQ multiplex PCR; TCRdb holds only in-frame clones, not every one. In the table there are about 130,000 clones, 60% to 85% of which are singletons. The CDR3 runs to 15 residues. Germline CDR1 MDHEN, CDR2 SYDVKM. V lost 2 bases and J lost 4; bases outside the gene matches: 4. The gene calls are TRBV28 and TRBJ2-3; TRBD1 matches 9 bases. The source of this sequence is a man in his thirties or forties in good health and CMV-seronegative. The sample taken for sequencing was PBMCs. The CDR3 DNA reads TGTGCCAGCAGTTTAGGGGGACAGGGCCCAGATACGCAGTATTTT. Residues: CASSLGGQGPDTQYF.